The T cell receptor (beta chain) described here comes from a study of regulatory T cells in long-lasting Graves disease. In its sample, this clonotype was seen many times. The time point is: persistent/refractory GD, antithyroid drugs over 5 years with positive TRAb. With RNA extracted from PBMCs as input, the TCR library was made. Assembly of TCR beta libraries relied on iRepertoire HTBI primers together with Arm-PCR of CDR3 regions. TCRdb passed the multiplex PCR reads through MiXCR, listing each CDR3 protein once. Found here are about 430,000 distinct CDR3 sequences, around 20% of them singletons; the top ten hold 13% to 15%. V was pared by 9 bases and J by 5 bases, with 19 bases between. This CDR3 contains 14 residues. Germline CDR1 and CDR2: MNHNS and SASEGT.

This specimen was peripheral blood mononuclear cells (PBMCs), taken when the disease was refractory, from a patient treated with antithyroid drugs. The receptor was derived from a female donor with Graves disease. This sequence joins TRBV6-1 and TRBJ1-1, with D maybe TRBD1 (6 bases). The CDR3 DNA sequence: TGTGCCAGTCGACAAGCAGGGGTATGGACTGAAGCTTTCTTT. Protein: CASRQAGVWTEAFF.